The rows below give T cell receptor beta chains drawn from one sample of a study of T cells in Graves' hyperthyroidism and ophthalmopathy. Each CDR3 protein is one row after TCRdb ran MiXCR on the multiplex PCR reads. The sample shows 600,000 or so distinct CDR3 sequences, about 14% of them seen only once. The sequencing sample was made of blood. The receptor set was obtained from a woman aged 18-35 years with Graves' ophthalmopathy. The CDR3 runs from the conserved cysteine through the conserved F or W. Each record gives: V gene, CDR3 protein.

TRBV6-1 CASSDGQGISSYNEQFF
TRBV2 CASSEGPNYEQYF
TRBV7-2 CASSQGWGGASETQYF
TRBV9 CASSLGRAGDQPQHF
TRBV12-3/TRBV12-4 CASRTSGSHTEAFF
TRBV29-1 CSVGLFAGTSEQYF
TRBV4-2 CASSQTGYITHSPLHF
TRBV28 CASSGDREVGEETQYF
TRBV4-3 CASSQGGRRGSPLHF
TRBV19 CATHGGANSGANVLTF
TRBV27 CASSLPAGGPSVSYEQYF
TRBV9 CASSGGLSYNEQFF
TRBV19 CASSIHRGSPEAFF
TRBV19 CASSKKDSTYEQYF
TRBV12-3/TRBV12-4 CASSPGDRALGGYTF
TRBV12-3/TRBV12-4 CASSRESEGREKLFF
TRBV5-1 CASSLTRTSGANVLTF
TRBV13 CASSPQGESSGNTIYF
TRBV5-8 CASSLASGARDTIYF
TRBV3-1 CASSQTGAPPYEQYF
TRBV27 CATRGFYEQYF
TRBV3-1 CASSQVLVRTYTEAFF
TRBV6-1 CASSETGRRSEQFF
TRBV11-3 CASSYSTGKTAKLFF
TRBV5-6 CASSPYGQGARDTQYF
TRBV20-1 CSALAGVKDTQYF
TRBV6-6 CASSYLLAGGPQDTQYF
TRBV28 CASSLGQGPTGELFF
TRBV12-3/TRBV12-4 CASSPSGRWETQYF
TRBV6-1 CASRRNRGHSNQPQHF
TRBV2 CASTQTGYEQYF
TRBV7-8 CASSSRTGVNQPQHF
TRBV13 CASSYPEQGDLYNEQFF
TRBV12-3/TRBV12-4 CASSLPGGGPNEKLFF
TRBV20-1 CSATLTRRGPYTYQPYQETQYF
TRBV29-1 CSVEGPEGGYTEAFF
TRBV7-9 CASGLAPLAGGPSGLFF
TRBV20-1 CSARLPSGTDGFF
TRBV9 CASSTRDREFVFGYAF
TRBV3-1 CASSRTSGRQNEQFF
TRBV7-9 CACRPSATNEKLFF
TRBV11-3 CASSHRVAGANVLTF
TRBV12-3/TRBV12-4 CASSSGTQPQHF
TRBV5-5 CASSSRHSEAGWNTQYF
TRBV20-1 CSAREKGLRTNTGELFF
TRBV20-1 CSARYLGSGEQYF
TRBV11-2 CASSLGPTREQFF
TRBV6-6 CASSYSYRDDQPQHF
TRBV7-2 CASSFGWEGTDTQYF
TRBV11-1 CASSLATGGSGTDTQYF
TRBV28 CASGTSNTGELFF
TRBV30 CAWSDDGTGGARGYTF
TRBV7-3 CASSLAPSRYNERFF
TRBV15 CATSRPSGSFYNEQFF
TRBV4-3 CASSQSLVGGKPDHEQYF